Following are 26 T cell receptor beta chains from one sample sequenced in a study of PD-1 blockade in classical Hodgkin lymphoma. Every patient was affected by relapse after autologous stem cell transplantation, while exposure to brentuximab vedotin was not uniform. Profiling relied on immunoSEQ multiplex PCR, and the TCRdb table lists in-frame clones only, not all of them. The table has approximately 26,000 clones, around 70% seen once; the top ten hold more than 25%. Here the sequenced sample was peripheral blood mononuclear cells (PBMCs), taken before the second cycle of nivolumab. The origin of the receptors is a human donor with classical Hodgkin lymphoma.

This clone was recorded a few times. This rearrangement joins TRBV2 to TRBJ1-6, with D unresolved. Germline V CDR1 and CDR2: SNHLY, FYNNEI. The CDR3 is made up of 14 amino acids. V shed 3 bases and J shed 3 bases, with 6 bases lying between them. This CDR3 is CASSDLVYNSPLHF. CDR3 in DNA: TGTGCCAGCAGTGACTTAGTCTATAATTCACCCCTCCACTTT.

This chain connects TRBV5-1 to TRBJ2-3; TRBD2 matches at 9 bases. The CDR3 extends over 16 amino acids. Trimming took 4 bases from V and 6 from J; bases not matched to a gene: 12. Germline V CDR1 and CDR2: SGHRS, YFSETQ. CDR3 coding DNA: TGCGCCAGCAGCATAACGCCTAGCGGGAAGCAGGATACGCAGTATTTT. This sequence encodes CASSITPSGKQDTQYF.

The chain is built from TRBV19 and TRBJ1-2; the match to TRBD1 covers 7 bases. This CDR3 is built from 14 residues. V was clipped by 3 bases and J by 5 bases; unmatched bases: 6. Germline V gives CDR1 LNHDA, CDR2 SQIVND (reference sequence). The CDR3 protein is CASSILSGGYGYTF. The CDR3 DNA sequence: TGTGCCAGTAGTATCCTCTCAGGGGGTTATGGCTACACCTTC.

The rearrangement joins TRBV4-2 to TRBJ2-1; TRBD2 is a possible D gene (6 bases). The CDR3 length is 13 residues. Germline-derived CDR1 and CDR2 are LGHNA and YNFKEQ. V lost 0 bases, J lost 15 bases, and 15 bases lay in between. The CDR3 here is CASSQDFGTQRFF. CDR3 sequence (DNA): TGTGCCAGCAGCCAAGACTTCGGGACTCAGCGGTTCTTC.

This clone occurred once. V and J are TRBV4-3 and TRBJ1-1; the D is unclear. Per the germline V gene, CDR1 is LGHNA and CDR2 is YSLEER. Trimming shortened V by 1 base and J by 5 bases, and 14 bases separated the two germline ends. CDR3 length: 15 amino acids. The chain's CDR3 is CASSQVDGVGTEAFF. The CDR3 bases are TGCGCCAGCAGCCAAGTCGACGGTGTGGGAACTGAAGCTTTCTTT.

In this sample, this clone turned up once. The chain combines TRBV30 with TRBJ2-1; 11 bases are shared with TRBD2. V lost 2 bases and J lost 3; bases outside the gene matches: 3. The CDR3 covers 15 residues. Per the germline V gene, CDR1 is GTSNPN and CDR2 is SVGIG (reference sequence). CDR3 residues: CAWSSSGGDYNEQFF. The CDR3 DNA reads as TGTGCCTGGAGTAGTAGCGGGGGGGACTACAATGAGCAGTTCTTC.

The genes are TRBV30 and TRBJ2-5, with TRBD2 matching 11 bases. CDR3 length: 15 amino acids. J was trimmed by 7 bases and V by 0 bases; bases with no gene match: 7. CDR1 is GTSNPN and CDR2 is SVGIG in the germline V gene (reference sequence). CDR3 protein: CAWSVALAGGGTQYF. The DNA of the CDR3 is TGTGCCTGGAGTGTGGCGTTAGCGGGAGGGGGGACCCAGTACTTC.

The chain uses TRBV6-6 and TRBJ2-7, with D possibly TRBD1 on 6 matching bases. From germline, CDR1 is MNHNY and CDR2 SVGAGI (reference sequence). The CDR3 covers 13 residues. V gave up 8 bases and J gave up 5 bases, with 16 bases separating them. As DNA, the CDR3 is TGTGCCAGCCGACAAGGGGGATTGGACGAGCAGTACTTC. This gives the protein CASRQGGLDEQYF.

This rearrangement joins TRBV18 to TRBJ2-3; TRBD1 matches at 8 bases. This CDR3 comprises 17 residues. CDR1 and CDR2 (germline): KGHSH, LQKENI. The trim removed 6 bases at V and 2 bases at J, leaving 13 bases unmatched. Here the CDR3 DNA reads TGTGCCAGCTCCACGGGGGCGCAGGGGGCCTTCACAGATACGCAGTATTTT. Its translation is CASSTGAQGAFTDTQYF.

J is TRBJ2-2 and V is TRBV28; D unclear. Trimming took 6 bases from V and 2 from J, leaving 13 bases between them. Germline V gene sequence: CDR1 MDHEN, CDR2 SYDVKM. CDR3 length: 15 residues. CDR3 amino acids: CASSHRRTNTGELFF. DNA of the CDR3: TGTGCCAGCAGCCACAGAAGGACCAACACCGGGGAGCTGTTTTTT. Supplemented by reference TRBV28 and TRBJ2-2, the full variable domain reads DVKVTQSSRYLVKRTGEKVFLECVQDMDHENMFWYRQDPGLGLRLIYFSYDVKMKEKGDIPEGYSVSREKKERFSLILESASTNQTSMYLCASSHRRTNTGELFFGEGSRLTVL.

The chain combines TRBV19 with TRBJ1-1, with D perhaps matching TRBD1 (5 bases). Germline values: CDR1 LNHDA, CDR2 SQIVND (reference sequence). This CDR3 spans 14 amino acids. V lost 3 bases and J 1 base, leaving 9 bases between the germline ends. The CDR3 loop reads CASSIAGGNTEAFF. For the CDR3, the DNA is TGTGCCAGTAGTATCGCCGGGGGGAACACTGAAGCTTTCTTT.

J is TRBJ2-3 and V is TRBV6-1; no definite D call. The CDR3 consists of 14 residues. The V gene's germline CDR1 is MNHNS and CDR2 SASEGT. Trimming removed 2 bases at V and 6 bases at J, with 12 bases between. The CDR3 here is CASSEWAVRDTQYF. The DNA of the CDR3 is TGTGCCAGCAGTGAATGGGCGGTCAGGGATACGCAGTATTTT.

V is TRBV5-6 and J is TRBJ1-3, with 7 bases identical to TRBD1. Looked up from germline, CDR1 is SGHDT and CDR2 is YYEEEE. With V trimmed by 1 base and J by 3 bases, 10 bases remained unmatched. CDR3 length: 17 amino acids. In DNA, the CDR3 is TGTGCCAGCAGCTTGTATTCGAAGGGGGCGATTGGAAACACCATATATTTT. Translating it yields CASSLYSKGAIGNTIYF.

The chain couples TRBV29-1 to TRBJ2-7; no reliable D call. The CDR3 runs 12 residues. V lost 4 bases, J lost 4 bases, and 11 bases lay in between. Looked up from germline, CDR1 is SQVTM and CDR2 is ANQGSEA. In DNA form, the CDR3 reads TGCAGCGTTGTAAAAGGAAAGTACGAGCAGTACTTC. Protein: CSVVKGKYEQYF.

This clone was observed a handful of times. V usage is TRBV19 and J usage is TRBJ1-5; D remains unclear. The CDR3 is 13 amino acids. The V gene's germline CDR1 is LNHDA and CDR2 SQIVND (reference sequence). V dropped 5 bases and J dropped 2 bases, with 7 bases sitting between them. The CDR3 nucleotides are TGTGCCAGTAGTTTCGGGGGCAATCAGCCCCAGCATTTT. Protein sequence: CASSFGGNQPQHF.

This clone was counted many times. The chain carries TRBV10-3 and TRBJ1-2; the match to TRBD1 covers 7 bases. Per germline, CDR1 ENHRY and CDR2 SYGVKD. V shed 6 bases, J shed 5 bases, and the junction held 3 bases outside the gene matches. This CDR3 has 12 amino acids. CDR3 sequence reads: CAISPTGYGYTF. CDR3 sequence (DNA): TGTGCCATCAGCCCGACAGGGTATGGCTACACCTTC.

This rearrangement joins TRBV6-5 to TRBJ1-1; D unresolved. The CDR3 totals 14 residues. The V gene lost 0 bases and the J gene lost 0 bases, with 5 bases spanning the gap. CDR1 and CDR2 (germline): MNHEY, SVGAGI. The DNA of the CDR3 is TGTGCCAGCAGTTACTCCTCGCTGAACACTGAAGCTTTCTTT. It codes for CASSYSSLNTEAFF.

V gene TRBV19 combines with J gene TRBJ2-7; no clear D gene. Trimming removed 1 base from V and 3 bases from J, with 7 bases in between. The V gene's germline CDR1 is LNHDA and CDR2 SQIVND (reference sequence). The CDR3 is 13 residues long. The CDR3 spells CASSIGGSYEQYF. The CDR3 nucleotides are TGTGCCAGTAGTATAGGTGGCAGCTACGAGCAGTACTTC.

V is TRBV6-1 and J is TRBJ2-1; possible D gene TRBD1, 6 bases. The V and J ends lost 6 bases and 0 bases respectively, with 12 bases between them. The germline V gene encodes CDR1 MNHNS and CDR2 SASEGT. This CDR3 region has 15 residues. The CDR3 DNA sequence: TGTGCCAGCAGGAGCCGGGACAACTCCTACAATGAGCAGTTCTTC. Translated, it gives CASRSRDNSYNEQFF.

This rearrangement joins TRBV7-6 to TRBJ2-3, with TRBD2 matching 9 bases. The germline V gene has CDR1 SGHVS and CDR2 FNYEAQ. CDR3 size: 17 residues. The V gene end was trimmed by 1 base and the J gene end by 6 bases; junction bases not matched to a gene: 11. CDR3 loop: CASSLVHPSGIGDTQYF. The CDR3 DNA follows: TGTGCCAGCAGCTTAGTTCACCCTAGCGGGATCGGGGATACGCAGTATTTT.

Remarks on this clone: The limits of the CDR3 on the DNA are not certain, so only TCRdb's listed CDR3 is given. This rearrangement joins TRBV7-8 to TRBJ1-1. Germline CDR1 and CDR2: SGHVS and FQNEAQ. Ends included, the CDR3 has 13 residues. The CDR3 reads CASSLSVGTGSFF.

The V gene is TRBV5-8, the J gene TRBJ1-1; no definite D call. The germline gives CDR1 SGHTS, CDR2 YDEGEE. The germline V and J ends were trimmed by 3 bases and 3 bases, with 9 bases remaining between them. This CDR3 spans 13 amino acids. This chain's CDR3 is CASSYQADTEAFF. CDR3 nucleotides: TGTGCCAGCAGCTATCAGGCGGACACTGAAGCTTTCTTT.

This chain joins TRBV27 and TRBJ1-6, with 7 bases fitting TRBD1. Trimming removed 8 bases from V and 10 bases from J; junction bases left unmatched: 11. CDR1 and CDR2 from the germline V gene are MNHEY and SMNVEV (reference sequence). The CDR3 consists of 14 residues. CDR3 protein: CASAPQGVYSPLHF. In DNA form, the CDR3 reads TGTGCCAGCGCCCCTCAGGGGGTATACTCACCCCTCCACTTT.

The J gene is TRBJ2-1, the V gene TRBV5-4; 8 bases map to TRBD2. With 9 bases clipped from V and 6 bases from J, the junction kept 11 bases outside the gene matches. The V gene's germline CDR1 is SGHNT and CDR2 YYREEE (reference sequence). CDR3 size: 14 residues. CDR3 loop: CATTIGLAPNEQFF. DNA of the CDR3: TGTGCCACCACTATAGGACTAGCACCCAATGAGCAGTTCTTC.

The J gene is TRBJ2-3, the V gene TRBV19; the match to TRBD1 covers 10 bases. V lost 2 bases and J lost 12; bases outside the gene matches: 8. This CDR3 spans 14 amino acids. Germline V gene lookup returns CDR1 LNHDA and CDR2 SQIVND (reference sequence). The CDR3 DNA is TGTGCCAGTAGTATATTGACAGGGGGCGCAGTTCAGTATTTT. Translation: CASSILTGGAVQYF.

This chain links TRBV5-1 with TRBJ2-6; 7 bases fit TRBD1. Per the germline V gene, CDR1 is SGHRS and CDR2 is YFSETQ. The CDR3 consists of 15 residues. V shed 4 bases and J 1 base; nucleotides not matched to a gene: 2. This CDR3 reads CASSPGQSGANVLTF. The DNA for the CDR3 is TGCGCCAGCAGCCCGGGACAGTCTGGGGCCAACGTCCTGACTTTC.